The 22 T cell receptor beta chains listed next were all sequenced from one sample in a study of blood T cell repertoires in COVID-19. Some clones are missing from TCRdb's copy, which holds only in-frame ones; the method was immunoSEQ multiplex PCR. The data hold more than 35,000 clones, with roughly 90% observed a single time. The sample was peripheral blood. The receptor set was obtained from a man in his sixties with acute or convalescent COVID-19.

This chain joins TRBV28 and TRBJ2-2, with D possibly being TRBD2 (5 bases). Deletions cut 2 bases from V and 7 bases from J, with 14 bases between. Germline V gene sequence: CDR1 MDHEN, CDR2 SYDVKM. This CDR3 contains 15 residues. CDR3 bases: TGTGCCAGCAGTTTAGGAGGCTTAACACGCGGGGAGCTGTTTTTT. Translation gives CASSLGGLTRGELFF.

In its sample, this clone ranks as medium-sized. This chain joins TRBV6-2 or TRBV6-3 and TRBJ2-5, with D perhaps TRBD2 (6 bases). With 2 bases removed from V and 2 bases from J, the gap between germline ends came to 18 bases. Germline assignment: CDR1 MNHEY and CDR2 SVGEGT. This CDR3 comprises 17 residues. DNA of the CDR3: TGTGCCAGCAGTTACGGCGTCACAGGAGGGTGGCAAGAGACCCAGTACTTC. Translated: CASSYGVTGGWQETQYF.

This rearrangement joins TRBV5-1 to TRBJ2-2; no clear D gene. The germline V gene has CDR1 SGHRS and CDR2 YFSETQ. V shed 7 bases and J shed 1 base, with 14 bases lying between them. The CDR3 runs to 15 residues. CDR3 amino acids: CASASTPMNTGELFF. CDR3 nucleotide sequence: TGCGCCAGCGCCTCGACTCCTATGAACACCGGGGAGCTGTTTTTT. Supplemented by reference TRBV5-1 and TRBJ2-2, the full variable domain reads KAGVTQTPRYLIKTRGQQVTLSCSPISGHRSVSWYQQTPGQGLQFLFEYFSETQRNKGNFPGRFSGRQFSNSRSEMNVSTLELGDSALYLCASASTPMNTGELFFGEGSRLTVL.

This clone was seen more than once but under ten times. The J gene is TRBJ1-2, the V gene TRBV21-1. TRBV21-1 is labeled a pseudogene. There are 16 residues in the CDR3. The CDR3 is CASSQGAGAANYGYTF. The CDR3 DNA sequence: TGTGCCAGCAGCCAGGGAGCGGGGGCAGCTAACTATGGCTACACCTTC.

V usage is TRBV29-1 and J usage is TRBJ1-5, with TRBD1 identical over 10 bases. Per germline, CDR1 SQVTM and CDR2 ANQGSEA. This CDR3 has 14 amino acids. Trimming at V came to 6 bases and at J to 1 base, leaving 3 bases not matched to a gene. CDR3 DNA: TGCAGCGTACGGACAGGGGGGAGCAATCAGCCCCAGCATTTT. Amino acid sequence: CSVRTGGSNQPQHF. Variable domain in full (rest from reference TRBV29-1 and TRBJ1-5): SAVISQKPSRDICQRGTSLTIQCQVDSQVTMMFWYRQQPGQSLTLIATANQGSEATYESGFVIDKFPISRPNLTFSTLTVSNMSPEDSSIYLCSVRTGGSNQPQHFGDGTRLSIL.

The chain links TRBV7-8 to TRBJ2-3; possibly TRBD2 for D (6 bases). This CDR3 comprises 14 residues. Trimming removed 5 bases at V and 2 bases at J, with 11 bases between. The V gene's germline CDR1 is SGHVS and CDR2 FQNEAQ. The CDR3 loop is CASSPGAATDTQYF. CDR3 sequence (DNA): TGTGCCAGCAGCCCGGGAGCAGCCACAGATACGCAGTATTTT.

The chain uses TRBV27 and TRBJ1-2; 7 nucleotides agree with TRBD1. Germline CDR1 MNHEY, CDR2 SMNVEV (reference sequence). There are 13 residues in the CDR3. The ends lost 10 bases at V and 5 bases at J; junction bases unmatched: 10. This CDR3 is CATRGDRVYGYTF. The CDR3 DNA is TGTGCCACCAGGGGAGACAGGGTTTATGGCTACACCTTC.

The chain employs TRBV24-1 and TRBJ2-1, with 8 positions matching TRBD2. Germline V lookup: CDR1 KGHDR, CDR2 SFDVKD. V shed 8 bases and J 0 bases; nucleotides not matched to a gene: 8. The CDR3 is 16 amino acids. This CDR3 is CATKKGSGSSYNEQFF. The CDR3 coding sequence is TGTGCCACCAAGAAGGGAAGCGGGAGCTCCTACAATGAGCAGTTCTTC.

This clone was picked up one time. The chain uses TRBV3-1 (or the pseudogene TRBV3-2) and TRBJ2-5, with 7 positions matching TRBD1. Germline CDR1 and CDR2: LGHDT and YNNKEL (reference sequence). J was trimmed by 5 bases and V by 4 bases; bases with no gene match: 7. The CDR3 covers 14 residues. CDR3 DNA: TGTGCCAGCAGCCTACGAGGGGGCGGGGAGACCCAGTACTTC. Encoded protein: CASSLRGGGETQYF.

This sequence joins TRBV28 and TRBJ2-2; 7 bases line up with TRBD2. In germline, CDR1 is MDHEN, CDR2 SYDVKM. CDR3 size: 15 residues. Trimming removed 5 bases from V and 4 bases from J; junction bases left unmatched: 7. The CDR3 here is CASSPPSGATGELFF. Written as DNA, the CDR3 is TGTGCCAGCAGTCCACCAAGCGGGGCCACCGGGGAGCTGTTTTTT.

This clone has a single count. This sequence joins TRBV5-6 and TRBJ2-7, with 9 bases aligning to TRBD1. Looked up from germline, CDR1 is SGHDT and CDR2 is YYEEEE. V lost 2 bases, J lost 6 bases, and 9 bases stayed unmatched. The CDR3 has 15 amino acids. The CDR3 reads CASSLRDRGVAEQYF. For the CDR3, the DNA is TGTGCCAGCAGCTTACGTGACAGGGGGGTCGCCGAGCAGTACTTC.

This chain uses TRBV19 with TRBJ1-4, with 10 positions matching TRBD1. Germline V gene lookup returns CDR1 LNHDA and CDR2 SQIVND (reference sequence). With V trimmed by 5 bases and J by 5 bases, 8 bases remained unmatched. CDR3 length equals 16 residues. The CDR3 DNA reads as TGTGCCAGTAGTGACAGGGGGCGGGGTGACAATGAAAAACTGTTTTTT. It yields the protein CASSDRGRGDNEKLFF.

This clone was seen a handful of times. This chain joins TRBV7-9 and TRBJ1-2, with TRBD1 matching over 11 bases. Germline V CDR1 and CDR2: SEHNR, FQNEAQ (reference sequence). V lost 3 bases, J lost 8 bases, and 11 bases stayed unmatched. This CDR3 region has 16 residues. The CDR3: CASSFGQGARSGGYTF. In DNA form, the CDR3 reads TGTGCCAGCAGCTTCGGACAGGGGGCGCGGTCGGGCGGCTACACCTTC.

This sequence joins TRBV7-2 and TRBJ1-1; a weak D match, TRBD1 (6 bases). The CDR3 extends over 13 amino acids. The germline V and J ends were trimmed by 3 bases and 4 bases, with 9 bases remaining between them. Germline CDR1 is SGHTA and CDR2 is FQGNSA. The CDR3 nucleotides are TGTGCCAGCAGCTTCAGGGGAGTCACTGAAGCTTTCTTT. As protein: CASSFRGVTEAFF.

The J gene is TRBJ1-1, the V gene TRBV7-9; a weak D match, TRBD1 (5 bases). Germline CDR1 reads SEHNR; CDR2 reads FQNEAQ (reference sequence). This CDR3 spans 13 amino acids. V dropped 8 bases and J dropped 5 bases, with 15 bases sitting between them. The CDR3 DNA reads TGTGCCAGCGGACGTGGGGGAGGGACTGAAGCTTTCTTT. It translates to CASGRGGGTEAFF.

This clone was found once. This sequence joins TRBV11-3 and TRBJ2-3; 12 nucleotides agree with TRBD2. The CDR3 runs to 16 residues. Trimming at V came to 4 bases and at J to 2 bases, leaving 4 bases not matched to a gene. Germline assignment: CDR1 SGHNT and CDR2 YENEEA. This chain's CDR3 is CASSSGLAGNTDTQYF. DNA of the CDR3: TGTGCCAGCAGCTCAGGACTAGCGGGGAACACAGATACGCAGTATTTT.

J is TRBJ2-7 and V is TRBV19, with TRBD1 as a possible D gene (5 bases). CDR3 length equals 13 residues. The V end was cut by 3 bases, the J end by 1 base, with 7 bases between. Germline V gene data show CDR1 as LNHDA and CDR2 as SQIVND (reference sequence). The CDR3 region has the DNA TGTGCCAGTAGTATCAGGGTTTCCTACGAGCAGTACTTC. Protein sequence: CASSIRVSYEQYF.

CDR3 nucleotides: TGTGCCAGCACCGGACTAGTCCAAGAGACCCAGTACTTC. Translating it yields CASTGLVQETQYF. This rearrangement joins TRBV7-2 to TRBJ2-5; TRBD2 matches at 7 bases. The V and J ends lost 7 bases and 1 base, in that order; junction bases with no gene match: 3. The CDR3 length is 13 residues. Looked up from germline, CDR1 is SGHTA and CDR2 is FQGNSA.

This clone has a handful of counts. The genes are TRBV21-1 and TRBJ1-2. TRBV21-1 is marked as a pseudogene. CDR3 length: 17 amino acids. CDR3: CASRPTSGGGAPYGYTF. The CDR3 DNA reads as TGTGCCAGCAGGCCCACCTCGGGCGGGGGCGCTCCCTATGGCTACACCTTC.

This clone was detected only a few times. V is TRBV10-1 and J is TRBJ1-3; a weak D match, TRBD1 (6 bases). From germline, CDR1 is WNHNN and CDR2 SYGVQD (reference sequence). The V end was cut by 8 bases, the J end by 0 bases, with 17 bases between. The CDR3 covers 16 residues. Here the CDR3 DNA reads TGCGCCAGCCAGGACAGTCTTGGCCGCTCTGGAAACACCATATATTTT. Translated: CASQDSLGRSGNTIYF.

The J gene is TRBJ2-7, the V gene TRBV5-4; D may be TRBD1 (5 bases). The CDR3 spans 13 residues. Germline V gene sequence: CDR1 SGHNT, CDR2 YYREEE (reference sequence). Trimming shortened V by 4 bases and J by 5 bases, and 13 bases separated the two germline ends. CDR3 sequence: CASSTNRQNEQYF. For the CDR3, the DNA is TGTGCCAGCAGCACCAACAGGCAGAACGAGCAGTACTTC.

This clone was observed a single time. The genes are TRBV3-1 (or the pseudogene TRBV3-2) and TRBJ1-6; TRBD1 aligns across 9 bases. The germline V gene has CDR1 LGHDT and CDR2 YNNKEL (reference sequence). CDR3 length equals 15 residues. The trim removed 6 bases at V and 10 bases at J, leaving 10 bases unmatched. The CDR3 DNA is TGTGCCAGCAGGGATCGAACAGGGGGCCAGTCACCCCTCCACTTT. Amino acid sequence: CASRDRTGGQSPLHF.